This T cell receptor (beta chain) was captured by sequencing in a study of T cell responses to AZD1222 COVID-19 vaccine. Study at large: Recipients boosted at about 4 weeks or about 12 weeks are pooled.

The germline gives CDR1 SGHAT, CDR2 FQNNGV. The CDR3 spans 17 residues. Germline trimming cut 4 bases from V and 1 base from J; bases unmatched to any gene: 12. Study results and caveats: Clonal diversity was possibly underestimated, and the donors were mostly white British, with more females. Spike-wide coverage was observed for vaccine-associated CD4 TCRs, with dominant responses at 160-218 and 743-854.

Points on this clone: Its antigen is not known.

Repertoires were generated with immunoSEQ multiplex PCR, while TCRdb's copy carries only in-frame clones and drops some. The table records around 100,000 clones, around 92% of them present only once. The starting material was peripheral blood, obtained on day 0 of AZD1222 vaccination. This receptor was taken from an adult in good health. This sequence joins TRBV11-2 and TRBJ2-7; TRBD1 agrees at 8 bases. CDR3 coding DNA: TGTGCCAGCAGCTCCCTTTCGGGGAACAGGGGGTCCTACGAGCAGTACTTC. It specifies CASSSLSGNRGSYEQYF.